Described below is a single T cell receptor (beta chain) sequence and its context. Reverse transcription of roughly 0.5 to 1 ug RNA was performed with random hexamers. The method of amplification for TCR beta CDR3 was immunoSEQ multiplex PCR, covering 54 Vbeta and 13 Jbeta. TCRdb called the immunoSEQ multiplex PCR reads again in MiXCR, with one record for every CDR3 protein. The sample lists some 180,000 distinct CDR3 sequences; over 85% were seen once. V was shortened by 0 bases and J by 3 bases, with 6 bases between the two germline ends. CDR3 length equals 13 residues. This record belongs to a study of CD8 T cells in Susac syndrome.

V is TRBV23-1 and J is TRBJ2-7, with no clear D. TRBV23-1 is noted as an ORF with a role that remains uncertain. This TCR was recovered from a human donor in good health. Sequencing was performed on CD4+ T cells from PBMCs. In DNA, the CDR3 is TGCGCCAGCAGTCAATCTGTGGTCTACGAGCAGTACTTC. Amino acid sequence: CASSQSVVYEQYF.